This is a list of T cell receptor beta chains from one sample in a study of cytomegalovirus exposure and HLA in healthy donors. Clones were sequenced by immunoSEQ multiplex PCR, and TCRdb holds only the in-frame ones, with some missing. The profile shows around 90,000 clones, more than 65% of them singletons. Specimen: PBMCs. The receptor source for this set is a man younger than 40 in good health and CMV-seronegative. Each CDR3 is given with its conserved first and last residue. A D gene is named only where the DNA matches it firmly. Only part of the rows carry a size: once, few, many, or a class if the clone is expanded.

clone_size j_call v_call d_call cdr3_aa cdr3_nt
. TRBJ1-5 TRBV7-2 . CASSLLGSNQPQHF TGTGCCAGCAGCTTACTCGGTAGCAATCAGCCCCAGCATTTT
few TRBJ2-7 TRBV7-6 TRBD1 CASSGQGRNEQYF TGTGCCAGCAGCGGACAGGGGAGAAACGAGCAGTACTTC
. TRBJ2-7 TRBV7-3 TRBD2 CASSPKAGNSYEQYF TGTGCCAGCAGCCCGAAAGCGGGGAACTCCTACGAGCAGTACTTC
few TRBJ2-3 TRBV7-2 . CASSSAFTDTQYF TGTGCCAGCAGCTCAGCCTTCACAGATACGCAGTATTTT
. TRBJ2-7 TRBV21-1 . CASSKKRGFEDEQYF TGTGCCAGCAGCAAAAAGAGAGGGTTCGAGGACGAGCAGTACTTC
. TRBJ1-1 TRBV28 . CASIRQPPMNTEAFF TGTGCCAGCATCAGACAGCCACCAATGAACACTGAAGCTTTCTTT
few TRBJ1-6 TRBV4-1 TRBD1 CASSPPQGTASNSPLHF TGCGCCAGCAGCCCCCCGCAGGGGACAGCAAGCAATTCACCCCTCCACTTT
once TRBJ2-2 TRBV7-9 TRBD1 CASSPGTGANSGELFF TGTGCCAGCAGCCCCGGGACAGGGGCAAATAGCGGGGAGCTGTTTTTT
. TRBJ1-1 TRBV30 . CAWRDTNMNTEAFF TGTGCCTGGCGGGACACTAACATGAACACTGAAGCTTTCTTT
once TRBJ1-1 TRBV19 . CASSSPTYTEAFF TGTGCCAGTAGTAGCCCTACCTACACTGAAGCTTTCTTT
. TRBJ1-2 TRBV6-5 TRBD1 CASSYRQGAGGYTF TGTGCCAGCAGTTACCGACAGGGGGCTGGTGGCTACACCTTC
. TRBJ1-2 TRBV27 TRBD1 CASSQTGGYGYTF TGTGCCAGCAGTCAGACAGGGGGCTATGGCTACACCTTC
. TRBJ1-2 TRBV29-1 TRBD1 CSVGTGEANYGYTF TGCAGCGTTGGGACAGGGGAAGCTAACTATGGCTACACCTTC
. TRBJ1-1 TRBV10-3 . CAISEKRNTEAFF TGTGCCATCAGTGAGAAGCGGAACACTGAAGCTTTCTTT
. TRBJ2-7 TRBV28 . CASSYRASYEQYF TGTGCCAGCAGTTACAGGGCCTCCTACGAGCAGTACTTC
. TRBJ2-7 TRBV5-4 TRBD2 CASSAGTSGLYEQYF TGTGCCAGCAGCGCTGGGACTAGCGGACTCTACGAGCAGTACTTC
. TRBJ2-6 TRBV19 TRBD1 CASSPSQGSGANVLTF TGTGCCAGTAGTCCATCACAGGGGTCTGGGGCCAACGTCCTGACTTTC
. TRBJ2-1 TRBV7-9 . CASNLLIPGQRSSYNEQFF TGTGCCAGCAACCTCCTAATACCAGGACAGCGGAGCTCCTACAATGAGCAGTTCTTC
once TRBJ1-2 TRBV27 . CASSRSGGVWYTF TGTGCCAGCAGCCGGTCTGGGGGGGTCTGGTACACCTTC
. TRBJ1-1 TRBV7-2 . CASSLGDMFNTEAFF TGTGCCAGCAGCTTAGGGGACATGTTCAACACTGAAGCTTTCTTT
. TRBJ1-1 TRBV14 TRBD1 CASSQVTGGATEAFF TGTGCCAGCAGCCAAGTTACAGGGGGGGCCACTGAAGCTTTCTTT
. TRBJ2-6 TRBV7-3 TRBD1 CASSFGQAGANVLTF TGTGCCAGCAGCTTCGGACAGGCTGGGGCCAACGTCCTGACTTTC
. TRBJ1-1 TRBV9 . CASSVGVGTEAFF TGTGCCAGCAGCGTCGGGGTCGGGACTGAAGCTTTCTTT
once TRBJ1-6 TRBV28 . CAIPRGFGGNSPLHF TGTGCCATCCCGCGGGGATTTGGGGGGAATTCACCCCTCCACTTT
. TRBJ1-5 TRBV23-1 TRBD1 CASSQIVFTGQGKVRSNQPQHF TGCGCCAGCAGTCAAATAGTCTTCACGGGACAGGGTAAGGTTCGGAGCAATCAGCCCCAGCATTTT
. TRBJ1-1 TRBV6-1 TRBD1 CASSEIRTGVNTEAFF TGTGCCAGCAGTGAAATAAGGACAGGGGTGAACACTGAAGCTTTCTTT
. TRBJ1-5 TRBV29-1 . CSANNLGVPNQPQHF TGCAGCGCAAACAACTTAGGGGTTCCGAATCAGCCCCAGCATTTT
. TRBJ2-5 TRBV7-2 TRBD2 CASSLASGGGQETQYF TGTGCCAGCAGCTTAGCTAGCGGGGGGGGGCAAGAGACCCAGTACTTC
once TRBJ1-4 TRBV7-6 TRBD1 CASSLGDREMEKLFF TGTGCCAGCAGCTTAGGGGACAGGGAGATGGAAAAACTGTTTTTT
few TRBJ2-7 TRBV7-2 . CASSLGAGPSYEQYF TGTGCCAGCAGCTTAGGTGCAGGCCCGTCCTACGAGCAGTACTTC
few TRBJ1-6 TRBV11-2 . CASSLGTGSSPLHF TGTGCCAGCAGCTTAGGTACAGGGAGTTCACCCCTCCACTTT
. TRBJ2-2 TRBV7-3 . CASSHKPGELFF TGTGCCAGCAGCCACAAACCCGGGGAGCTGTTTTTT
. TRBJ1-4 TRBV5-1 . CASSFNAGATNEKLFF TGCGCCAGCAGCTTTAACGCGGGTGCAACTAATGAAAAACTGTTTTTT
. TRBJ2-1 TRBV6-5 . CATGTTRNEQFF TGTGCCACCGGGACAACCCGCAATGAGCAGTTCTTC
. TRBJ1-3 TRBV29-1 . CSVEETGGNTIYF TGCAGCGTTGAAGAAACAGGGGGAAACACCATATATTTT
. TRBJ1-2 TRBV6-6 TRBD1 CASSYNRGNYGYTF TGTGCCAGCAGTTACAACAGGGGGAACTATGGCTACACCTTC
. TRBJ2-7 TRBV19 TRBD1 CASSIGGQFYEQYF TGTGCCAGTAGTATTGGGGGACAGTTCTACGAGCAGTACTTC
. TRBJ2-3 TRBV5-1 TRBD2 CASSQLAGVTDTQYF TGCGCCAGCAGCCAACTAGCGGGGGTCACAGATACGCAGTATTTT
few TRBJ1-4 TRBV18 . CASSPLGGTNEKLFF TGTGCCAGCTCACCATTGGGGGGAACTAATGAAAAACTGTTTTTT
once TRBJ2-2 TRBV5-1 . CASSLVGASNTGELFF TGCGCCAGCAGCTTGGTGGGGGCTTCGAACACCGGGGAGCTGTTTTTT
. TRBJ1-1 TRBV7-2 TRBD1 CASSPQGASEAFF TGTGCCAGCAGCCCACAGGGGGCCTCTGAAGCTTTCTTT
few TRBJ1-5 TRBV6-6 TRBD1 CASRPTGAGNQPQHF TGTGCCAGCAGGCCGACAGGGGCCGGCAATCAGCCCCAGCATTTT
. TRBJ2-2 TRBV28 . CASSFNAGALTGELFF TGTGCCAGCAGTTTCAATGCGGGGGCCCTTACCGGGGAGCTGTTTTTT
. TRBJ1-2 TRBV19 . CASREQAKFNYGYTF TGTGCCAGTAGAGAGCAGGCTAAATTTAACTATGGCTACACCTTC
once TRBJ2-6 TRBV25-1 . CASSAPGAGANVLTF TGTGCCAGCAGTGCTCCAGGGGCAGGGGCCAACGTCCTGACTTTC
once TRBJ1-6 TRBV6-6 TRBD1 CASSYSGQGDSPLHF TGTGCCAGCAGTTACTCGGGGCAGGGGGATTCACCCCTCCACTTT
few TRBJ1-2 TRBV21-1 . CASSKGCPGTGAERCRYGYTF TGTGCCAGCAGCAAAGGCTGTCCCGGGACAGGGGCCGAACGCTGTCGGTATGGCTACACCTTC
. TRBJ1-1 TRBV6-5 . CASSYSFQEGTEAFF TGTGCCAGCAGTTACTCGTTTCAGGAGGGCACTGAAGCTTTCTTT
. TRBJ1-2 TRBV6-5 . CATQPGRQHYGYTF TGTGCCACCCAACCCGGCAGGCAACACTATGGCTACACCTTC
. TRBJ2-3 TRBV6-1 . CASSDVFGLLASSTDTQYF TGTGCCAGCAGTGATGTGTTCGGTCTCCTAGCGAGCAGCACAGATACGCAGTATTTT
. TRBJ1-2 TRBV6-5 . CASSYGGLTYGYTF TGTGCCAGCAGTTATGGAGGGCTGACCTATGGCTACACCTTC
. TRBJ2-2 TRBV2 TRBD1 CASSRDRNTGELFF TGTGCCAGCAGCCGGGACAGGAACACCGGGGAGCTGTTTTTT
. TRBJ1-2 TRBV2 TRBD1 CASRNDRATAYGYTF TGTGCCAGCAGAAACGACAGGGCGACCGCGTATGGCTACACCTTC
. TRBJ2-7 TRBV5-8 TRBD2 CASSLGLAESSYEQYF TGTGCCAGCAGCTTGGGTCTAGCGGAAAGCTCCTACGAGCAGTACTTC
medium-sized TRBJ1-1 TRBV7-3 . CASSLRGLNTEAFF TGTGCCAGCAGCTTACGAGGTCTTAACACTGAAGCTTTCTTT